The 5 T cell receptor beta chains given below trace back to one sample, sequenced in a study of T-cell memory formation after mild COVID-19. TCRdb analysed the 5' RACE reads with MiXCR anew, one entry per CDR3 protein. The sample has 450,000 to 650,000 distinct CDR3 sequences, 20% to 25% seen once. The material sequenced was PBMCs or a T cell subset sorted from them (not recorded which). The source is an adult woman who had mild COVID-19 (a few samples of this study predate the infection). Cell type and time point are not known.

This clonotype was seen only a few times. CDR3 amino acids: CASSYRTGGNTEAFF. The CDR3 DNA is TGTGCCAGCAGTTACAGGACAGGGGGGAACACTGAAGCTTTCTTT. This rearrangement joins TRBV6-5 to TRBJ1-1, with 10 bases fitting TRBD1. Per germline, CDR1 MNHEY and CDR2 SVGAGI. This CDR3 spans 15 amino acids. J lost 1 base, V lost 2 bases, and 1 base had no gene match.

In its sample, this clonotype was seen many times. This chain joins TRBV29-1 and TRBJ2-7; the D gene could be TRBD1 or TRBD2 (5 bases each). Deletions cut 5 bases from V and 3 bases from J, with 14 bases between. The CDR3 covers 13 residues. Germline assignment: CDR1 SQVTM and CDR2 ANQGSEA. The CDR3 region has the DNA TGCAGCGTTCAGGGAGATACCAACTACGAGCAGTACTTC. Translated, it gives CSVQGDTNYEQYF.

The V and J genes are TRBV12-3 or TRBV12-4 and TRBJ2-1; 8 bases map to TRBD2. V dropped 0 bases and J dropped 12; count of bases not matched to a gene: 13. The CDR3 totals 16 residues. The DNA for the CDR3 is TGTGCCAGCAGTTTAGCTAATAGCGGGATTTTCTGGGGGCAGTTCTTC. Encoded protein: CASSLANSGIFWGQFF.

This clonotype was counted a few times. The chain has TRBV7-3 and TRBJ2-1; D gene unclear. V gave up 2 bases and J gave up 10 bases, with 12 bases separating them. This CDR3 is built from 13 residues. Germline values: CDR1 SGHTA, CDR2 FQGTGA. CDR3 protein: CASSLVAIGEQFF. The CDR3 DNA reads TGTGCCAGCAGCTTAGTGGCGATCGGGGAGCAGTTCTTC.

The sample holds a few counts of this clonotype. V usage is TRBV9 and J usage is TRBJ2-1; TRBD1 matches 7 bases. From germline, CDR1 is SGDLS and CDR2 YYNGEE. The V segment lost 4 bases and the J segment 7 bases; nucleotides outside the gene matches: 11. The CDR3 is 15 amino acids. Here the CDR3 reads CASSSKGTVGNEQFF. The CDR3 DNA is TGTGCCAGCAGCTCCAAAGGGACAGTTGGGAATGAGCAGTTCTTC.